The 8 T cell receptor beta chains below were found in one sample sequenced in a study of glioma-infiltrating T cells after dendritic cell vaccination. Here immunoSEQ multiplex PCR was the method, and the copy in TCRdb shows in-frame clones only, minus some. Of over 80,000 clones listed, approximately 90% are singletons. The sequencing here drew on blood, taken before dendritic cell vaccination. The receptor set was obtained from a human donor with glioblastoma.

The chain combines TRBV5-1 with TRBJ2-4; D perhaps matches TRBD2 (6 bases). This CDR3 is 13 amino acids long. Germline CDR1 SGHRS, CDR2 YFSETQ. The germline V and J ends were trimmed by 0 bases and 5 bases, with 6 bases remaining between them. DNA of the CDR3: TGCGCCAGCAGCTTGGGGGGGGAAAACATTCAGTACTTC. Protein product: CASSLGGENIQYF. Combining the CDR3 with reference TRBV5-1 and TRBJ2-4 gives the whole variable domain KAGVTQTPRYLIKTRGQQVTLSCSPISGHRSVSWYQQTPGQGLQFLFEYFSETQRNKGNFPGRFSGRQFSNSRSEMNVSTLELGDSALYLCASSLGGENIQYFGAGTRLSVL.

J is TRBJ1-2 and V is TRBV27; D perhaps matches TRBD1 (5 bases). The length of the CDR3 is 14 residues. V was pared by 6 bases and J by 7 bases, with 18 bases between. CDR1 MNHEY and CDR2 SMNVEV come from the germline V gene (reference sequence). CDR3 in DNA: TGTGCCAGCAGCATCGATACAGGTGTGAGTGGCTACACCTTC. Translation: CASSIDTGVSGYTF.

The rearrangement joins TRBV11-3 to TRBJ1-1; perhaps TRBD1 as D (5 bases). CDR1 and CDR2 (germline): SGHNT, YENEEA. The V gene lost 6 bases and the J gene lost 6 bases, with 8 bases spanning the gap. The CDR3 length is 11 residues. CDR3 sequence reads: CASSKQAEAFF. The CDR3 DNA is TGTGCCAGCAGTAAACAGGCTGAAGCTTTCTTT.

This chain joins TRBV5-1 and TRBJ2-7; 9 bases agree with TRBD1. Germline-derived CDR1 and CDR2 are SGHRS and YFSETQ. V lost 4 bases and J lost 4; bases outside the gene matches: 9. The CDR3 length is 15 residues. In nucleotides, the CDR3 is TGCGCCAGCAGCGGAAAGGACAGGGGACATTACGAGCAGTACTTC. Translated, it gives CASSGKDRGHYEQYF.

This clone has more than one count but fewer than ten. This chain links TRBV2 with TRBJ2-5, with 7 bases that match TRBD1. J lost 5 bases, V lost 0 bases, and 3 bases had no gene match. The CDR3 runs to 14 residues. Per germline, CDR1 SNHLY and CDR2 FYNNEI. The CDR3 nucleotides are TGTGCCAGCAGTGAAGCAGGGGGCACGGAGACCCAGTACTTC. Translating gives CASSEAGGTETQYF.

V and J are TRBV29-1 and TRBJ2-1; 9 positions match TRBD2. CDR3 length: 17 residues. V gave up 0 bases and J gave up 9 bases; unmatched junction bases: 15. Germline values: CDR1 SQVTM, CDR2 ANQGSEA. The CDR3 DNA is TGCAGCGTTGAAGATCGATCTCTAGCGGGACCCCTGGGTGAGCAGTTCTTC. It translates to CSVEDRSLAGPLGEQFF.

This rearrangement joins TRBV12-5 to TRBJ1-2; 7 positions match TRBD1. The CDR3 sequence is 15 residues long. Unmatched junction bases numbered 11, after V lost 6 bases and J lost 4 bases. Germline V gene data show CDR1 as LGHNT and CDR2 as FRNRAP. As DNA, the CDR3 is TGTGCTAGTGGGCATCAGGGGGTAGGGGCCTATGGCTACACCTTC. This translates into CASGHQGVGAYGYTF.

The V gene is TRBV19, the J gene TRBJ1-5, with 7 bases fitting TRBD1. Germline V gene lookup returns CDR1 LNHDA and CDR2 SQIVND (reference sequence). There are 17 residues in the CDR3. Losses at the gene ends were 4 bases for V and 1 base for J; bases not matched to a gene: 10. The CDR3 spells CASSTTTGTASNQPQHF. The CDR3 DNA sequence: TGTGCCAGTAGTACTACCACCGGGACAGCAAGCAATCAGCCCCAGCATTTT.